This TCR beta chain was found in a study of cytomegalovirus exposure and HLA in healthy donors. Study details: A prior analysis found about 120 million unique TCR beta sequences from around 180 million T cells.

The PCR had 60 Vbeta and 13 Jbeta primers. Here immunoSEQ multiplex PCR was the method, and the copy in TCRdb shows in-frame clones only, minus some. The table has roughly 200,000 clones, about four fifths seen once; the top ten hold 2.9%. In the case of this clone: Its target is not known.

Study-level findings and limits: In an earlier analysis, in about 530 donors, most V segments appeared productive either ~87% or ~30% of the time. Altogether, some 170 TCR beta chains were recorded as cytomegalovirus-associated. When analyzed later, a missense DCLRE1C variant was found to be linked to TCR beta V- and J-gene trimming.

The sequence derives from a female donor in good health and CMV-seronegative. Sequenced: PBMCs.

The CDR3 protein is CASSKGAEQFF. DNA for the CDR3: TGTGCCAGCAGCAAGGGGGCTGAGCAGTTCTTC. The chain combines TRBV9 with TRBJ2-1, with 7 bases matching TRBD1. V lost 4 bases and J lost 9; bases outside the gene matches: 1. The CDR3 is 11 amino acids. CDR1 is SGDLS and CDR2 is YYNGEE in the germline V gene.